This T cell receptor (beta chain) was profiled in a study of blood T cell repertoires in COVID-19. As for the study in general: Samples of COVID-19 (acute and convalescent) were obtained from the United States, Italy and Spain. PBMCs, B-cell-depleted T cells, or T cells provided the cDNA or gDNA that made up the material.

A few counts support this clone. In the authors' methods: Researchers report that nucleated cell counts were estimated from reference gene primer amplification. The table came from immunoSEQ multiplex PCR; TCRdb's copy has only in-frame clones and leaves some out. V, J and clone size are those of that table, while D and trimming were read from the DNA. The table includes 35,000 to 45,000 clones, roughly 81% detected once. The CDR3 extends over 14 amino acids. V was pared by 5 bases and J by 2 bases, with 10 bases between. In germline, CDR1 is LNHDA, CDR2 SQIVND (reference sequence). The clonotype was recovered from a woman aged 70-85 years in a cohort sampled during active COVID-19. The chain combines TRBV19 with TRBJ1-5, with unresolved D. The sample taken for sequencing was peripheral blood. This chain's CDR3 is CASSGGWGNQPQHF. The CDR3, as DNA: TGTGCCAGTAGTGGAGGCTGGGGCAATCAGCCCCAGCATTTT.